This T cell receptor beta chain was profiled in a study of cytomegalovirus exposure and HLA in healthy donors. Broader study findings: A link between a missense DCLRE1C variant and TCR beta V- and J-gene trimming emerged from a later analysis. In an earlier analysis, most TCR beta V segments were productive about 87% or about 30% of the time. The study put 150 to 200 TCR beta chains on its list as cytomegalovirus-associated.

This clone occurred once. The target antigen is unknown. PCR used 60 Vbeta primers and 13 Jbeta primers. The protocol was immunoSEQ multiplex PCR, while the TCRdb copy is restricted to in-frame clones and leaves out a portion. Of 90,000 to 150,000 clones listed, more than 60% are singletons. The CDR3 extends over 15 amino acids. J gave up 4 bases and V 0 bases, and 5 bases lay outside the gene matches. Germline CDR1 SGDLS, CDR2 YYNGEE. The TCR comes from a woman in her forties in good health and CMV-seronegative. This chain joins TRBV9 and TRBJ2-3; the match to TRBD2 covers 7 bases. Sequencing was done on a sample of PBMCs. DNA for the CDR3: TGTGCCAGCAGCGTAGTAGGGGCGGGGGCAGATACGCAGTATTTT. This sequence encodes CASSVVGAGADTQYF.